This is a list of T cell receptor beta chains from one sample in a study of blood T cell repertoires in COVID-19. Clones were read by immunoSEQ multiplex PCR, and TCRdb kept only the in-frame ones, dropping some. The sample consists of around 400,000 clones, more than 75% of them appearing once. The sample comprised peripheral blood. The receptors stem from a woman aged 25-40 years with COVID-19, enrolled during active disease. The CDR3 runs from the conserved cysteine through the conserved F or W. A D gene is named only where the DNA matches it firmly. A row's size may be missing; if present it is once, few, many or a size class.

V,D,size,J,DNA,CDR3
TRBV5-1,NA,NA,TRBJ1-1,TGCGCCAGCAGCTTGGTAGGCGCAGGGGATGGCACTGAAGCTTTCTTT,CASSLVGAGDGTEAFF
TRBV27,TRBD2,NA,TRBJ2-7,TGTGCCAGCAGTCCCCGACTAGCGGTCCAATTCTACGAGCAGTACTTC,CASSPRLAVQFYEQYF
TRBV19,TRBD1,NA,TRBJ1-6,TGTGCCAGTACCGGGACAGGGGAAAGTAATTCACCCCTCCACTTT,CASTGTGESNSPLHF
TRBV4-3,TRBD1,NA,TRBJ2-7,TGCGCCAGCAGCCAATCGGGACAGAGCTCCTACGAGCAGTACTTC,CASSQSGQSSYEQYF
TRBV10-2,NA,NA,TRBJ2-5,TGCGCCAGACCGGGACTGCAAGAGACCCAGTACTTC,CARPGLQETQYF
TRBV6-1,NA,NA,TRBJ1-4,TGTGCCAGCAGTGAAGCGAGAGAAAAACTGTTTTTT,CASSEAREKLFF
TRBV21-1,NA,few,TRBJ2-7,TGTGCCAGCAGCAAGGAGAGGGGGGGGATCTACGAGCAGTACTTC,CASSKERGGIYEQYF
TRBV6-4,NA,NA,TRBJ2-3,TGTGCCAGCAGTGAGTCTAGCGGCACAGATACGCAGTATTTT,CASSESSGTDTQYF
TRBV24-1,TRBD1,NA,TRBJ2-2,TGTGCCACCAGTGACCCCGGACAGGGGGCGAACACCGGGGAGCTGTTTTTT,CATSDPGQGANTGELFF
TRBV6-6,TRBD2,NA,TRBJ2-7,TGTGCCAGCAGTTACGCTAGCGGGATTGACGAGCAGTACTTC,CASSYASGIDEQYF
TRBV2,NA,NA,TRBJ2-1,TGTGCCAGCAGTCCCACCATGAGCCATGAGCAGTTCTTC,CASSPTMSHEQFF
TRBV5-1,NA,NA,TRBJ2-7,TGCGCCAGCAGCTTCGGGGATTTCTACGAGCAGTACTTC,CASSFGDFYEQYF
TRBV20-1,NA,NA,TRBJ2-2,TGCAGTGCTAGTAGCAGGGGAGACACCGGGGAGCTGTTTTTT,CSASSRGDTGELFF
TRBV9,TRBD2,NA,TRBJ2-7,TGTGCCAGCAGCGTATTAGCGGGAGGGCCTTACGAGCAGTACTTC,CASSVLAGGPYEQYF
TRBV7-8,NA,few,TRBJ2-7,TGTGCCAGCAGCCCGCTGGCCTTAAACGAGCAGTACTTC,CASSPLALNEQYF
TRBV9,NA,NA,TRBJ1-6,TGTGCCAGCAGCGTAGGGAGTTCACCCCTCCACTTT,CASSVGSSPLHF
TRBV5-6,TRBD1,once,TRBJ2-7,TGTGCCAGCAGCTTGGGCAGGGGGCGCTACGAGCAGTACTTC,CASSLGRGRYEQYF
TRBV9,NA,NA,TRBJ2-3,TGTGCCAGCAGCGCTCTTGGGGCACGCACAGATACGCAGTATTTT,CASSALGARTDTQYF
TRBV28,TRBD2,NA,TRBJ2-2,TGTGCCAGCAGTCCTATCCCTGGACTAGTCGAGCTCACCGGGGAGCTGTTTTTT,CASSPIPGLVELTGELFF
TRBV2,NA,NA,TRBJ1-1,TGTGCCAGCAGTGCTTCCAGGAACACTGAAGCTTTCTTT,CASSASRNTEAFF
TRBV5-1,TRBD1,NA,TRBJ2-2,TGCGCCAGCAGTACTAACAGGGGGCGAGGGGAGCTGTTTTTT,CASSTNRGRGELFF
TRBV18,NA,NA,TRBJ1-4,TGTGCCAGCTCACCAGACGGGGAAAAACTGTTTTTT,CASSPDGEKLFF
TRBV28,NA,NA,TRBJ2-7,TGTGCCAGCAGTTTCAATGGGGCACCCTACGAGCAGTACTTC,CASSFNGAPYEQYF
TRBV7-6,TRBD2,NA,TRBJ2-1,TGTGCCAGCAGCCCCGCTAGCGGGGGGTTTATGGATGAGCAGTTCTTC,CASSPASGGFMDEQFF
TRBV7-2,TRBD2,NA,TRBJ2-5,TGTGCCAGCAGCATCGGGACTAGCGGGATGGAGACCCAGTACTTC,CASSIGTSGMETQYF
TRBV28,TRBD1,NA,TRBJ2-3,TGTGCCAGCAGTTTTTTGGACAGGGCAACAGATACGCAGTATTTT,CASSFLDRATDTQYF
TRBV6-4,NA,NA,TRBJ2-1,TGTGCCAGCAGTAGGGAGATCTCCTACAATGAGCAGTTCTTC,CASSREISYNEQFF
TRBV24-1,TRBD2,NA,TRBJ2-3,TGTGCCACCGAGGGACTAGCGGGAGATACAGATACGCAGTATTTT,CATEGLAGDTDTQYF
TRBV6-6,TRBD2,NA,TRBJ2-7,TGTGCCAGCAGTTACTCGTCTAGCGGGAGCATCGAGCAGTACTTC,CASSYSSSGSIEQYF
TRBV5-1,NA,NA,TRBJ1-5,TGCGCCAGCAGCTTGCAGGGTGATCAGCCCCAGCATTTT,CASSLQGDQPQHF
TRBV19,TRBD1,NA,TRBJ2-1,TGTGCCAGTAGTATAGGGACAGGGGGCAGAGCGGGAGTTCCCTACAATGAGCAGTTCTTC,CASSIGTGGRAGVPYNEQFF
TRBV27,TRBD2,NA,TRBJ2-3,TGTGCCAGCAGTTCTAGCGGGGAACTGGATACGCAGTATTTT,CASSSSGELDTQYF
TRBV5-1,NA,NA,TRBJ2-3,TGCGCCAGCAGCCTAGACGGCGGCTCCACAGATACGCAGTATTTT,CASSLDGGSTDTQYF
TRBV7-6,NA,NA,TRBJ2-5,TGTGCCAGCAGCTACGGCCAAGAGACCCAGTACTTC,CASSYGQETQYF
TRBV28,NA,NA,TRBJ1-2,TGTGCCAGCATGAGGTATGGCTACACCTTC,CASMRYGYTF
TRBV7-9,NA,NA,TRBJ2-3,TGTGCCAGCAGCTTAGAGGGGGTGACGGGGGATACGCAGTATTTT,CASSLEGVTGDTQYF
TRBV4-3,TRBD1,NA,TRBJ2-7,TGCGCCAGCAGCCAAGAGGACAGGGTGTCCTACGAGCAGTACTTC,CASSQEDRVSYEQYF
TRBV5-1,TRBD2,NA,TRBJ2-2,TGCGCCAGCAGCAGGTGGCTAGCGGGAGTATCCGGGGAGCTGTTTTTT,CASSRWLAGVSGELFF
TRBV19,NA,NA,TRBJ2-3,TGTGCCAGTAGTATTCTCGGGAGCCCAAGCACAGATACGCAGTATTTT,CASSILGSPSTDTQYF
TRBV2,NA,few,TRBJ1-1,TGTGCCAGCAGGGCGGTCAGGGGCACTGAAGCTTTCTTT,CASRAVRGTEAFF
TRBV5-1,TRBD1,NA,TRBJ2-7,TGCGCCAGCAGCTTGAAGACAGGGGGCGGGAACGAGCAGTACTTC,CASSLKTGGGNEQYF
TRBV27,TRBD1,NA,TRBJ2-7,TGTGCCAGCAGTTTAGGGACAGGGTTTCACGAGCAGTACTTC,CASSLGTGFHEQYF
TRBV28,TRBD1,NA,TRBJ2-1,TGTGCCAGCAGGTCAACCGGGACAGGGGACGATGAGCAGTTCTTC,CASRSTGTGDDEQFF
TRBV19,TRBD2,NA,TRBJ2-1,TGTGCCAGTAGTATATCGTCAGGGACTAGCTTGGCCGATGAGCAGTTCTTC,CASSISSGTSLADEQFF